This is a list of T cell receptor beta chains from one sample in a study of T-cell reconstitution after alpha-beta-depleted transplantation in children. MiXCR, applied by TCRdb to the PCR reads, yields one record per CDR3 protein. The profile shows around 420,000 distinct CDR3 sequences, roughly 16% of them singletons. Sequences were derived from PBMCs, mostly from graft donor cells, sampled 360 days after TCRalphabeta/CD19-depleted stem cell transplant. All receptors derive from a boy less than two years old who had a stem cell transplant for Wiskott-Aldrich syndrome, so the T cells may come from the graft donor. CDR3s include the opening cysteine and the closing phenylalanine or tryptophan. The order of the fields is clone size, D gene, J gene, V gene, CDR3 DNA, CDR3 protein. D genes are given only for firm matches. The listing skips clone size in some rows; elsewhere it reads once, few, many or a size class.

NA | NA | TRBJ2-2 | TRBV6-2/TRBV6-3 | TGTGCCAGCAGTTACGGAAGGAGGGTATTGACCGGGGAGCTGTTTTTT | CASSYGRRVLTGELFF
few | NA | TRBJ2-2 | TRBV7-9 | TGTGCCAGCAGCTTTGGGAACTACACCGGGGAGCTGTTTTTT | CASSFGNYTGELFF
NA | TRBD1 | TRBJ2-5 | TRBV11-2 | TGTGCCAGCAGCTTAGTGGGACAGGATGCACGCGAGACCCAGTACTTC | CASSLVGQDARETQYF
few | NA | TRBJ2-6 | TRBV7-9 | TGTGCCAGCAGCTTAAGGGCCCCGGGGGCCAACGTCCTGACTTTC | CASSLRAPGANVLTF
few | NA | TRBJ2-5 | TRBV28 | TGTGCCAGCAGTTACGGGTTGGGAGAGACCCAGTACTTC | CASSYGLGETQYF
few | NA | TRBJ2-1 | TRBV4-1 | TGCGCCAGCAGCCACCCCGAGGGCGGGGAATCCTACAATGAGCAGTTCTTC | CASSHPEGGESYNEQFF
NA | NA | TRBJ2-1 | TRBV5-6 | TGTGCCAGCAGCTCTAGCTTTCATGAGCAGTTCTTC | CASSSSFHEQFF
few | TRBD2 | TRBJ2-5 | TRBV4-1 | TGCGCCAGCAGCCAAGCTTACCTGGCGGGGGGGCAAGAGACCCAGTACTTC | CASSQAYLAGGQETQYF
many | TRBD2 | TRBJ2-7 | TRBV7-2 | TGTGCCAGCAGCCCCTGGACTAGATGGGACGAGCAGTACTTC | CASSPWTRWDEQYF
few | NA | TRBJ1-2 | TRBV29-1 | TGCAGCGTTACACGGACAGAAGTCTATGGCTACACCTTC | CSVTRTEVYGYTF
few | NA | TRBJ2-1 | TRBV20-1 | TGCAGTGCCGCGAGCGGCCCTGCCTACAATGAGCAGTTCTTC | CSAASGPAYNEQFF
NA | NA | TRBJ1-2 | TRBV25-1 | TGTGCCAGCAGCCCCCCTGGGCCGTATGGCTACACCTTC | CASSPPGPYGYTF
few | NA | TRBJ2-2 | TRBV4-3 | TGCGCCAGCAGCCAAGGACTTCGTGGGGAGCTGTTTTTT | CASSQGLRGELFF
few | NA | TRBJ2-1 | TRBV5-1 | TGCGCCAGCAGCTCCCACGGGGGAGGCTCCTACAATGAGCAGTTCTTC | CASSSHGGGSYNEQFF
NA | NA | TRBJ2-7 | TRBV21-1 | TGTGCCAGCAGCAAAGAAGGCAGCCTATACTACGAGCAGTACTTC | CASSKEGSLYYEQYF
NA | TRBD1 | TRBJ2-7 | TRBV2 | TGTGCCAGCAGTGGACAGGGGGACGAGCAGTACTTC | CASSGQGDEQYF
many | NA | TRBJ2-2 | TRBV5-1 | TGCGCCAGCAGCTTTGCCAGGGTCAACACCGGGGAGCTGTTTTTT | CASSFARVNTGELFF
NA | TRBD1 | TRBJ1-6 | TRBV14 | TGTGCCAGCAGCCAAAGACAGGGATTGAGTTCACCCCTCCACTTT | CASSQRQGLSSPLHF
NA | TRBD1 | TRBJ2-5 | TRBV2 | TGTGCCAGCAGAAACCGACAGGGGGCTTTCGAGACCCAGTACTTC | CASRNRQGAFETQYF
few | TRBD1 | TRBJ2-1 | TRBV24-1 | TGTGCCACCAGTGATTCTAACACAGGGGCCATGGTGTTGTGGGAGCAGTTCTTC | CATSDSNTGAMVLWEQFF
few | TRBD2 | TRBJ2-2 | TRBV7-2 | TGTGCCAGCAGCTTAGTGGCTAGCGGCGGGGAGCTGTTTTTT | CASSLVASGGELFF
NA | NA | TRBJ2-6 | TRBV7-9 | TGTGCCAGCAGCTTGACAGTTTCCTCTGGGGCCAACGTCCTGACTTTC | CASSLTVSSGANVLTF
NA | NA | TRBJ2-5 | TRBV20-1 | TGCAGTGCTACGTTAACGAGGGAGACCCAGTACTTC | CSATLTRETQYF
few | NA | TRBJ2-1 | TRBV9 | TGTGCCAGCAGCGTAGGAAGCGCCTACAATGAGCAGTTCTTC | CASSVGSAYNEQFF
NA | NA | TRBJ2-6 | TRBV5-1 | TGCGCCAGCAGCTTGGAAGCAGGGTTTGGGGCCAACGTCCTGACTTTC | CASSLEAGFGANVLTF
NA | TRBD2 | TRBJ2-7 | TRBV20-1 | TGCAGTGCCGCGGGCGGGGGTATCTACGAGCAGTACTTC | CSAAGGGIYEQYF
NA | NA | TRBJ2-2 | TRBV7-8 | TGTGCCAGCATCCATCAGAAAGGGCTAGCGAACACCGGGGAGCTGTTTTTT | CASIHQKGLANTGELFF
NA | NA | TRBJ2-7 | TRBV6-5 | TGTGCCAGCAGTGGCTCGAGTGGGAGACCGTACTTC | CASSGSSGRPYF
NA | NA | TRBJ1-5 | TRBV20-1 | TGCAGTGCTAAAGACATAGCACATCAGCCCCAGCATTTT | CSAKDIAHQPQHF
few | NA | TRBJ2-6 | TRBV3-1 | TGTGCCAGCAGCAAAAGGGCTGGGGCCAACGTCCTGACTTTC | CASSKRAGANVLTF
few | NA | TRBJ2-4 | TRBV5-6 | TGTGCCAGCAGCCTACCGGCTCCCTGGGACATTCAGTACTTC | CASSLPAPWDIQYF
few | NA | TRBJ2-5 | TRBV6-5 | TGTGCCAGCAGGTCCTCAGGGGAGACCCAGTACTTC | CASRSSGETQYF
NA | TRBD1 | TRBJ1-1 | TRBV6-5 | TGTGCCAGCAGTTACTCGACAGGGGGCACGGATGAAGCTTTCTTT | CASSYSTGGTDEAFF
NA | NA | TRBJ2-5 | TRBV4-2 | TGTGCCAGCAGCCAAGACTCCCTGGGGTTGAGGGTTGGAGAGACCCAGTACTTC | CASSQDSLGLRVGETQYF
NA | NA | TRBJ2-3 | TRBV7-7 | TGTGCCAGGGGGGACCCTCGAACAGATACGCAGTATTTT | CARGDPRTDTQYF
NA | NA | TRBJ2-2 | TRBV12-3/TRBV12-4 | TGTGCCAGCAGTTCCCCTCTACTACTAGTCCCCGGGGAGCTGTTTTTT | CASSSPLLLVPGELFF
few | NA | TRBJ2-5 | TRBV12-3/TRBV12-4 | TGTGCCAGCAGTTTAAGGAGGGTCGACCAAGAGACCCAGTACTTC | CASSLRRVDQETQYF
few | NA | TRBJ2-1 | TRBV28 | TGTGCCACCAGGGACTACAATGAGCAGTTCTTC | CATRDYNEQFF
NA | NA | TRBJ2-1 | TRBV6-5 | TGTGCCAGCAGTACCACCACTAGGGACAATGAGCAGTTCTTC | CASSTTTRDNEQFF
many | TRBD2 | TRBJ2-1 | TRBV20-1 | TGCAGTGCTACCCCCTGGGGGACTACGTACAATGAGCAGTTCTTC | CSATPWGTTYNEQFF
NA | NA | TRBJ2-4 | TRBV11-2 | TGTGCCAGCAGCTTAGATCATTACTACCCAGCCGGCGGAGCCAAAAACATTCAGTACTTC | CASSLDHYYPAGGAKNIQYF
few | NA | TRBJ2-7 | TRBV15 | TGTGCCACCAGCAGAGGTTCCTACTACGAGCAGTACTTC | CATSRGSYYEQYF
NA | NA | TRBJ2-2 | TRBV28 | TGTGCCAGCAGTTTAGTGGAAACTAGAGGCCCCACCGGGGAGCTGTTTTTT | CASSLVETRGPTGELFF
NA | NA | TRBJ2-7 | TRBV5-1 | TGCGCCAGCAGCTTGGACTTGAACGCAGAGTGGGGGAACTACGAGCAGTACTTC | CASSLDLNAEWGNYEQYF
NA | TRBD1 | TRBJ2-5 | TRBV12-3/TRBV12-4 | TGTGCCAGCAGTTTGAAAGGGGGCACGGAGACCCAGTACTTC | CASSLKGGTETQYF
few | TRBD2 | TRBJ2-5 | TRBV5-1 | TGCGCCAGCACCCCCGGACTAGCGGGGGGGCTCCAAGAGACCCAGTACTTC | CASTPGLAGGLQETQYF
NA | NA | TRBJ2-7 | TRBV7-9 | TGTGCCAGCAGCCCTCCGGGACACACTCCCTACTACGAGCAGTACTTC | CASSPPGHTPYYEQYF
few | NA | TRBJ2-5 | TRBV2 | TGTGCCAGCAGTGGACGGACTTCGGTGGAGGAGACCCAGTACTTC | CASSGRTSVEETQYF
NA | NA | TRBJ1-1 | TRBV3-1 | TGTGCCACCAGTCCAGGGGCAGGGACGAACACTGAAGCTTTCTTT | CATSPGAGTNTEAFF
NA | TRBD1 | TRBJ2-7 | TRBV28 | TGTGCCAGCAGTTACAGGGGGGCCTCCTACGAGCAGTACTTC | CASSYRGASYEQYF
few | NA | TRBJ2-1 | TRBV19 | TGTGCCAGTAGTATAAAAAAGTTCAGGGTCTCCTACAATGAGCAGTTCTTC | CASSIKKFRVSYNEQFF
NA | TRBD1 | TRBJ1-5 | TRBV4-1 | TGCGCCAGCAGCCAATCAGGGGGCGGAGAGCCCCAGCATTTT | CASSQSGGGEPQHF
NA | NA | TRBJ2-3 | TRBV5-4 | TGTGCCAGCAGTAGGCGGGGCCCTAGCACAGATACGCAGTATTTT | CASSRRGPSTDTQYF
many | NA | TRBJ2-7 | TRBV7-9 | TGTGCCAGCAGCCACCCGGAGACGGGATACTACGAGCAGTACTTC | CASSHPETGYYEQYF
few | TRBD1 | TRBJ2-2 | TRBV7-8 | TGTGCCAGCAGCGAGACAGGGGTCGCCGGGGAGCTGTTTTTT | CASSETGVAGELFF